The entry below gives a single T cell receptor beta chain sequence along with its context. Germline V gene sequence: CDR1 SGHVS, CDR2 FQNEAQ. J gave up 5 bases and V 5 bases, and 7 bases lay outside the gene matches. The CDR3 length is 16 residues. This sample is part of a study of control samples from healthy donors and cancer patients. Assay: immunoSEQ multiplex PCR; the TCRdb copy retains only in-frame clones and omits some. The data contain around 120,000 clones, 88% of them seen just once; the ten biggest clones take up 2% to 3%. The J gene is TRBJ2-5, the V gene TRBV7-8; 14 bases line up with TRBD2. The TCR was taken from a woman in her 70s in good health. The sample taken for sequencing was blood. The CDR3: CASSPRLAGGRETQYF. As DNA, the CDR3 is TGTGCCAGCAGCCCACGACTAGCGGGGGGGAGGGAGACCCAGTACTTC.